The rows below give T cell receptor beta chains drawn from one sample of a study of cytomegalovirus exposure and HLA in healthy donors. Measured with immunoSEQ multiplex PCR; TCRdb has only the in-frame clones, and not every one. This sample carries more than 200,000 clones, 70% to 85% of them seen once, and the ten largest clones take 0.2% to 0.25%. The source material was PBMCs. The receptors derive from a girl aged 2 to 10 in good health and CMV-seronegative. Both conserved end residues are part of each CDR3. Fields, in order: CDR3 length, J gene, V gene, CDR3 protein.

12	TRBJ1-4	TRBV2	CASRQGEGKLFF
15	TRBJ1-5	TRBV15	CATSRIAGANQPQHF
14	TRBJ1-3	TRBV5-1	CASSLAQTGNTIYF
13	TRBJ1-1	TRBV6-5	CASSSRVGTEAFF
15	TRBJ2-1	TRBV6-1	CASSRTSGSADEQFF
12	TRBJ2-4	TRBV29-1	CSRLVVINIQYF
14	TRBJ1-1	TRBV28	CASSLSGANTEAFF
11	TRBJ1-1	TRBV7-9	CASSTNPEAFF
13	TRBJ1-5	TRBV6-5	CASSRTGGQPQHF
17	TRBJ2-7	TRBV4-1	CASSPGPPGTGMYEQYF
14	TRBJ1-2	TRBV2	CASSLGTDFGGYTF
15	TRBJ1-1	TRBV2	CASSPKGGGRTEAFF
14	TRBJ2-7	TRBV27	CASSPDRGLYEQYF
16	TRBJ2-2	TRBV4-1	CASSPRTGANTGELFF
13	TRBJ1-2	TRBV6-5	CASSYPGSYGYTF
16	TRBJ1-2	TRBV2	CASSERGVLGGLGYTF
16	TRBJ2-1	TRBV15	CATSVGLAGGYNEQFF
16	TRBJ2-1	TRBV7-6	CASSYDRGQGYNEQFF
13	TRBJ2-1	TRBV29-1	CSVGSGVPSGQFF
15	TRBJ1-5	TRBV9	CASSGGGGSHQPQHF
9	TRBJ1-1	TRBV20-1	CSVVPGAFF
14	TRBJ1-1	TRBV5-4	CASSLTGLYGEAFF
13	TRBJ2-1	TRBV4-1	CASSQVGAREQFF
11	TRBJ2-4	TRBV6-1	CASSELTTPIF
12	TRBJ2-4	TRBV4-2	CASSQDGGIQYF
13	TRBJ2-7	TRBV7-6	CASSLGAGGEQYF
12	TRBJ1-2	TRBV6-1	CASSERTYGYTF
16	TRBJ2-1	TRBV21-1	CASSKGSAGSYNEQFF
13	TRBJ2-7	TRBV27	CASSLGQFYEQYF
13	TRBJ2-5	TRBV7-7	CASSPGGQETQYF
13	TRBJ2-1	TRBV4-2	CASSQGSGDEQFF
14	TRBJ1-1	TRBV9	CASSVAFMNTEAFF
14	TRBJ2-1	TRBV19	CASREVGLAREQFF
15	TRBJ2-3	TRBV29-1	CSVEKWRGGTDTQYF
14	TRBJ1-2	TRBV27	CASSLSPVNYGYTF
12	TRBJ1-1	TRBV29-1	CSVSQGYTEAFF
13	TRBJ1-1	TRBV6-1	CASSARGNTEAFF
14	TRBJ1-1	TRBV7-8	CASSLPPPNTEAFF
14	TRBJ1-4	TRBV28	CASRTTGQGEKLFF
12	TRBJ2-5	TRBV5-5	CASSFLRETQYF
13	TRBJ1-1	TRBV6-4	CASSDFPGQEAFF
15	TRBJ1-3	TRBV10-3	CAIRPFREGGNTIYF
14	TRBJ2-3	TRBV19	CASAPGQGTDTQYF
18	TRBJ2-6	TRBV7-9	CASSPYGSKWTGANVLTF
13	TRBJ2-1	TRBV29-1	CSVDAGGSYEQFF
16	TRBJ2-5	TRBV5-4	CASSLGADRVKETQYF
14	TRBJ2-1	TRBV6-1	CASSELSRANEQFF
15	TRBJ2-2	TRBV6-1	CASSEVPGNTGELFF
17	TRBJ1-1	TRBV5-6	CASSLTGSQVLNTEAFF
16	TRBJ1-6	TRBV19	CASSLTGGNDNSPLHF
17	TRBJ1-4	TRBV6-1	CASSEDWRRTGGEKLFF
13	TRBJ2-5	TRBV4-1	CASSQVSRGTQYF
13	TRBJ1-4	TRBV6-1	CASSEDRGGKLFF